These 32 T cell receptor beta chains were sequenced from one sample in a study of lymphopenia after photon versus proton radiotherapy. TCRdb keeps only in-frame clones here, not all; method: immunoSEQ multiplex PCR. The data hold tens of thousands of clones, with around 84% observed a single time. The source material was peripheral blood, sampled from a patient treated with photon-based radiotherapy. The origin of the receptors is a man between 60 and 75 years old with pancreatic cancer.

The V gene is TRBV9, the J gene TRBJ2-3; D gene ambiguous. The germline CDR1 and CDR2 sequences are SGDLS and YYNGEE. The CDR3 is made up of 12 amino acids. V shed 0 bases and J shed 2 bases, with 1 base lying between them. The chain's CDR3 is CASSVDTDTQYF. The CDR3 DNA sequence: TGTGCCAGCAGCGTAGACACAGATACGCAGTATTTT. The full variable domain, rest sourced from reference TRBV9 and TRBJ2-3, is DSGVTQTPKHLITATGQRVTLRCSPRSGDLSVYWYQQSLDQGLQFLIQYYNGEERAKGNILERFSAQQFPDLHSELNLSSLELGDSALYFCASSVDTDTQYFGPGTRLTVL.

The chain uses TRBV5-8 and TRBJ2-7; D not certain. There are 13 residues in the CDR3. V lost 3 bases and J 5 bases, leaving 12 bases between the germline ends. Germline loops: CDR1 SGHTS, CDR2 YDEGEE. Written as DNA, the CDR3 is TGTGCCAGCAGCTCCTTGTCTCGAGACGAGCAGTACTTC. Residues: CASSSLSRDEQYF.

The V call is TRBV6-5, the J call TRBJ1-2, with a tentative D call TRBD1 (5 bases). The CDR3 extends over 12 amino acids. The V end was cut by 10 bases, the J end by 7 bases, with 16 bases between. Germline V lookup: CDR1 MNHEY, CDR2 SVGAGI. The CDR3 DNA reads TGTGCCATCCGGCGGGGGTTTGGTGGCTACACCTTC. This translates into CAIRRGFGGYTF.

The V gene is TRBV7-2, the J gene TRBJ2-7; 7 bases are a match to TRBD1. The CDR3 is 14 residues long. V lost 5 bases, J lost 0 bases, and 4 bases stayed unmatched. Looked up from germline, CDR1 is SGHTA and CDR2 is FQGNSA. DNA of the CDR3: TGTGCCAGCAGCGAAGGGGACAGCTCCTACGAGCAGTACTTC. It specifies CASSEGDSSYEQYF. The full variable domain, its missing parts supplied by reference TRBV7-2 and TRBJ2-7, is GAGVSQSPSNKVTEKGKDVELRCDPISGHTALYWYRQSLGQGLEFLIYFQGNSAPDKSGLPSDRFSAERTGGSVSTLTIQRTQQEDSAVYLCASSEGDSSYEQYFGPGTRLTVT.

This chain links TRBV6-5 with TRBJ1-2, with TRBD1 identical over 9 bases. The J segment lost 3 bases and the V segment lost 6 bases, leaving 8 bases of the junction unmatched. Germline V lookup: CDR1 MNHEY, CDR2 SVGAGI. The CDR3 runs 15 residues. CDR3 coding DNA: TGTGCCAGCAGCTCCACACACAGGGGGCACTATGGCTACACCTTC. The encoded protein is CASSSTHRGHYGYTF.

This clone is a singleton in its sample. The V and J genes are TRBV10-2 and TRBJ1-2; TRBD1 matches at 11 bases. Per the germline V gene, CDR1 is WSHSY and CDR2 is SAAADI. The ends lost 6 bases at V and 2 bases at J; junction bases unmatched: 5. The CDR3 length is 15 residues. In DNA, the CDR3 is TGCGCCAGCAGGGACGGGACAGGGGGAAACTATGGCTACACCTTC. Protein sequence: CASRDGTGGNYGYTF.

The chain couples TRBV29-1 to TRBJ2-5, with D tentatively TRBD1 (5 bases). Germline V gene sequence: CDR1 SQVTM, CDR2 ANQGSEA. This CDR3 contains 12 residues. V lost 8 bases to trimming and J lost 2 bases, with 12 bases between them. The CDR3 sequence is CSFRKGQETQYF. In DNA, the CDR3 is TGCAGCTTCCGAAAGGGGCAAGAGACCCAGTACTTC.

The sample holds a few counts of this clone. The chain carries TRBV7-9 and TRBJ1-4, with TRBD1 matching 9 bases. Per germline, CDR1 SEHNR and CDR2 FQNEAQ (reference sequence). Trimming cost V 5 bases and J 8 bases; bases outside gene matches: 6. The CDR3 totals 14 residues. DNA for the CDR3: TGTGCCAGCAGCCCTGGGACAGGGAAAGAAAAACTGTTTTTT. Its protein is CASSPGTGKEKLFF.

The chain joins TRBV11-3 to TRBJ2-2; a possible D gene is TRBD2 (5 bases). The CDR3 is 17 residues long. V dropped 5 bases and J dropped 1 base, with 17 bases sitting between them. Germline V CDR1 and CDR2: SGHNT, YENEEA. Written as DNA, the CDR3 is TGTGCCAGCAGCGCAGGAGGCGGGCACGTGAACACCGGGGAGCTGTTTTTT. As protein: CASSAGGGHVNTGELFF.

V is TRBV21-1 and J is TRBJ2-5. TRBV21-1 is shown as a pseudogene. The CDR3 loop spans 12 amino acids. CDR3 protein: CASRLTHETQYF. The DNA of the CDR3 is TGTGCCAGCAGGCTAACACATGAGACCCAGTACTTC.

The chain carries TRBV4-2 and TRBJ2-1; a weak D match, TRBD2 (6 bases). V was pared by 5 bases and J by 6 bases, with 8 bases between. The CDR3 extends over 12 amino acids. In germline, CDR1 is LGHNA, CDR2 YNFKEQ. The CDR3 DNA follows: TGTGCCAGCAGCTTGCGGGGCAATGAGCAGTTCTTC. Residues: CASSLRGNEQFF.

J is TRBJ2-6 and V is TRBV30; the D gene is possibly TRBD2 (5 bases). The germline gives CDR1 GTSNPN, CDR2 SVGIG (reference sequence). V lost 0 bases and J 10 bases, leaving 13 bases between the germline ends. The CDR3 sequence is 14 residues long. The CDR3 is CAWSVWGALNVLTF. The CDR3 coding sequence is TGTGCCTGGAGTGTCTGGGGAGCTTTAAACGTCCTGACTTTC.

The CDR3 coding sequence is TGTGCCAGCAGCTACGGGGTCACCGGGGAGCTGTTTTTT. This gives the protein CASSYGVTGELFF. This chain joins TRBV13 and TRBJ2-2, with a tentative D call TRBD2 (5 bases). Germline CDR1 reads PRHDT; CDR2 reads FYEKMQ (reference sequence). The CDR3 runs to 13 residues. Trimming removed 4 bases from V and 4 bases from J, with 7 bases in between.

This clone showed up just a few times. The chain joins TRBV19 to TRBJ1-5; a weak D match, TRBD1 (6 bases). V was trimmed by 5 bases and J by 3 bases, leaving 17 bases between them. The CDR3 consists of 16 residues. CDR1 is LNHDA, CDR2 SQIVND, per germline (reference sequence). This CDR3 reads CASSPLDAGDNQPQHF. CDR3 sequence (DNA): TGTGCCAGTAGTCCTCTTGACGCAGGGGACAATCAGCCCCAGCATTTT.

The chain links TRBV5-1 to TRBJ2-7, with unresolved D. Per the germline V gene, CDR1 is SGHRS and CDR2 is YFSETQ. V was cut by 5 bases and J by 2 bases, with 14 bases left in between. The CDR3 sequence is 14 residues long. The chain's CDR3 is CASRPTHRPYEQYF. The CDR3 DNA reads as TGCGCCAGCAGACCGACCCACCGACCCTACGAGCAGTACTTC.

This chain connects TRBV4-1 to TRBJ1-5, with D maybe TRBD1 (5 bases). V was trimmed by 3 bases and J by 2 bases, leaving 14 bases between them. CDR3 length: 16 amino acids. Per the germline V gene, CDR1 is MGHRA and CDR2 is YSYEKL. The DNA for the CDR3 is TGCGCCAGCAGCCAGGGCCGACAGTCCGGCAATCAGCCCCAGCATTTT. It encodes CASSQGRQSGNQPQHF.

V gene TRBV6-5 combines with J gene TRBJ1-4; D is possibly TRBD1 (6 bases). This CDR3 region has 16 residues. CDR1 and CDR2 from the germline V gene are MNHEY and SVGAGI. The V end was cut by 0 bases, the J end by 8 bases, with 16 bases between. CDR3 amino acids: CASSYSGGADLEKLFF. Written as DNA, the CDR3 is TGTGCCAGCAGTTACTCGGGGGGCGCAGATTTGGAAAAACTGTTTTTT.

For the CDR3, the DNA is TGTGCCAGCAGTTACCCGGGGAACACCATATATTTT. Translated: CASSYPGNTIYF. The rearrangement joins TRBV6-5 to TRBJ1-3; no clear D. Germline V CDR1 and CDR2: MNHEY, SVGAGI. This CDR3 comprises 12 residues. V lost 2 bases, J lost 7 bases, and 6 bases lay in between.

This chain links TRBV4-2 with TRBJ1-1, with D unresolved. Germline loops: CDR1 LGHNA, CDR2 YNFKEQ. Trimming took 0 bases from V and 3 from J, leaving 11 bases between them. This CDR3 has 15 residues. The CDR3 region is CASSQEIHADTEAFF. CDR3 sequence (DNA): TGTGCCAGCAGCCAAGAGATCCACGCCGACACTGAAGCTTTCTTT.

J is TRBJ2-5 and V is TRBV19; 8 nucleotides agree with TRBD1. With 6 bases clipped from V and 1 base from J, the junction kept 4 bases outside the gene matches. Germline assignment: CDR1 LNHDA and CDR2 SQIVND (reference sequence). The CDR3 is 14 amino acids. The CDR3 protein is CASSMDRAQETQYF. The CDR3 bases are TGTGCCAGTAGCATGGACAGGGCCCAAGAGACCCAGTACTTC.

The chain joins TRBV2 to TRBJ2-3; D might be TRBD2 (7 bases). CDR1 and CDR2 (germline): SNHLY, FYNNEI. The ends were cut back, 7 bases at V and 5 bases at J, with 19 bases in the middle. This CDR3 contains 15 residues. The CDR3 DNA reads TGTGCCAGCACCCTGAGGGGGGGCGGATTAGATACGCAGTATTTT. It yields the protein CASTLRGGGLDTQYF.

The chain combines TRBV6-5 with TRBJ1-1; D is possibly TRBD1 (6 bases). Germline CDR1 and CDR2: MNHEY and SVGAGI. V lost 5 bases, J lost 10 bases, and 23 bases lay in between. CDR3 length: 15 residues. This chain's CDR3 is CASSPNPGVGGGAFF. For the CDR3, the DNA is TGTGCCAGCAGTCCTAACCCAGGGGTCGGAGGGGGAGCTTTCTTT.

The gene calls are TRBV5-4 and TRBJ1-4; D is perhaps TRBD1 (5 bases). V was clipped by 2 bases and J by 7 bases, with 9 bases between them. The CDR3 has 13 residues. Germline V gene data show CDR1 as SGHNT and CDR2 as YYREEE (reference sequence). CDR3 region: CASSFKGSEKLFF. CDR3 nucleotides: TGTGCCAGCAGCTTTAAGGGGTCTGAAAAACTGTTTTTT.

This sequence joins TRBV7-9 and TRBJ2-3; 9 positions match TRBD2. In germline, CDR1 is SEHNR, CDR2 FQNEAQ (reference sequence). Trimming took 5 bases from V and 1 from J; bases not matched to a gene: 7. This CDR3 has 16 residues. The CDR3 is CASSEVSGGGTDTQYF. CDR3 bases: TGTGCCAGCAGCGAAGTTAGCGGGGGCGGCACAGATACGCAGTATTTT.

V is TRBV30 and J is TRBJ1-1; weak D call: TRBD1 (5 bases). CDR1 is GTSNPN, CDR2 SVGIG, per germline (reference sequence). This CDR3 is 13 amino acids long. The V end was cut by 3 bases, the J end by 8 bases, with 16 bases between. CDR3 sequence: CAWSGDGTGEAFF. The CDR3 nucleotides are TGTGCCTGGAGCGGAGATGGGACGGGAGAAGCTTTCTTT.

The chain has TRBV6-1 and TRBJ1-2; TRBD1 matches 8 bases. Germline CDR1 MNHNS, CDR2 SASEGT. This CDR3 is 14 amino acids long. V lost 5 bases and J lost 4; bases outside the gene matches: 6. The CDR3 nucleotides read TGTGCCAGCAGTCCCGGGGACAGGTTCTATGGCTACACCTTC. This encodes CASSPGDRFYGYTF.

This rearrangement joins TRBV5-4 to TRBJ2-5, with 7 bases aligning to TRBD1. The CDR3 extends over 15 amino acids. The V and J ends lost 4 bases and 4 bases, in that order; junction bases with no gene match: 10. Germline CDR1 SGHNT, CDR2 YYREEE (reference sequence). CDR3 amino acids: CASSHGKGGRETQYF. CDR3 DNA sequence: TGTGCCAGCAGCCACGGGAAAGGGGGCCGAGAGACCCAGTACTTC.

The genes are TRBV11-3 and TRBJ2-1, with 9 bases matching TRBD2. There are 14 residues in the CDR3. V was pared by 3 bases and J by 9 bases, with 6 bases of the junction left unmatched. CDR1 and CDR2 (germline): SGHNT, YENEEA. The CDR3 DNA is TGTGCCAGCAGCTTGGCGGGGGGGCCCGGTGAGCAGTTCTTC. Translating gives CASSLAGGPGEQFF.

The V call is TRBV4-1, the J call TRBJ2-7; weak D call: TRBD2 (5 bases). The V end was cut by 2 bases, the J end by 4 bases, with 12 bases between. This CDR3 comprises 14 residues. CDR1 and CDR2 from the germline V gene are MGHRA and YSYEKL. The CDR3 region is CASSQFRTGYEQYF. In DNA form, the CDR3 reads TGCGCCAGCAGCCAATTCCGAACGGGGTACGAGCAGTACTTC.

The chain has TRBV7-2 and TRBJ2-7, with 7 bases lining up with TRBD1. Germline-derived CDR1 and CDR2 are SGHTA and FQGNSA. The CDR3 is made up of 15 amino acids. V lost 4 bases and J lost 7; bases outside the gene matches: 13. The CDR3 nucleotides are TGTGCCAGCAGCTCGTTTACAGGGGCGTTAGGGGAGCAGTACTTC. Translated: CASSSFTGALGEQYF.

The genes are TRBV5-6 and TRBJ1-6, with 12 positions matching TRBD1. The CDR3 is 15 residues long. Germline CDR1 SGHDT, CDR2 YYEEEE. V dropped 4 bases and J dropped 14; count of bases not matched to a gene: 10. CDR3 in DNA: TGTGCCAGCAGCGCGATGGGACAGGGGGCAGGCACCCTCCACTTT. Translating gives CASSAMGQGAGTLHF.

The V gene is TRBV2, the J gene TRBJ2-6; D gene ambiguous. The CDR3 extends over 14 amino acids. With 5 bases removed from V and 0 bases from J, the gap between germline ends came to 5 bases. CDR1 is SNHLY and CDR2 is FYNNEI in the germline V gene. This CDR3 reads CASSQSSGANVLTF. The CDR3 region has the DNA TGTGCCAGCAGTCAAAGCTCTGGGGCCAACGTCCTGACTTTC.